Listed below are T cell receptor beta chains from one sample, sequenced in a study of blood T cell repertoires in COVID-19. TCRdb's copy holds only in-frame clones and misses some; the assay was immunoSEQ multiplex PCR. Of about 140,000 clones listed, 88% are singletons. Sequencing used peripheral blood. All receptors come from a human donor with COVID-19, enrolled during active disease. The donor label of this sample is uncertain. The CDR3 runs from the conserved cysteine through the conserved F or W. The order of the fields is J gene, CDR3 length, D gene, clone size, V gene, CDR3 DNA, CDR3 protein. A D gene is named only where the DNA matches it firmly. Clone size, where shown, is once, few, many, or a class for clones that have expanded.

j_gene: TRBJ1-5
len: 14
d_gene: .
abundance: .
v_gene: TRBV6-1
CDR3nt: TGTGCCAGCAGTGAAGTTCGGGTAGGTGGGCCCCAGCATTTT
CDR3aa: CASSEVRVGGPQHF

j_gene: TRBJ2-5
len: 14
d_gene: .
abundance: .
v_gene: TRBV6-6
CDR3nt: TGTGCCAGCAGTTACTCGGAAGGGGCAGAGACCCAGTACTTC
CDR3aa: CASSYSEGAETQYF

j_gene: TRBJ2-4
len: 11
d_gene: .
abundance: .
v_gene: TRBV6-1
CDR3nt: TGTGCCAGCAGTGAGGGGAGCATTCAGTACTTC
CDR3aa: CASSEGSIQYF

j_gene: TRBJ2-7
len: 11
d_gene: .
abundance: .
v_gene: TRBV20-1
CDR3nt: TGCAGTGTTTTCTTGGGGGCCGAGCAGTACTTC
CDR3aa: CSVFLGAEQYF

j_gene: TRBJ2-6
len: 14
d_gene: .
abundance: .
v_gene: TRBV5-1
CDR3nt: TGCGCCAGCGAATTAAGCCCGGGGGCCAACGTCCTGACTTTC
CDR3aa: CASELSPGANVLTF

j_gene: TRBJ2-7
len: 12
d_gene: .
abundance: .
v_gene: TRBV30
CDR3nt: TGTGCCTGGAGCCACGGGGAAGGGGAGCAGTACTTC
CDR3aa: CAWSHGEGEQYF

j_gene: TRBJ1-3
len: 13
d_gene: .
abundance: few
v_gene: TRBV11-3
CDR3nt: TGTGCCAGCCCCGCATCGAGTGGAAACACCATATATTTT
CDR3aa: CASPASSGNTIYF

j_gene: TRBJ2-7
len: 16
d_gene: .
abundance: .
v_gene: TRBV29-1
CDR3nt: TGCAGCGTTGAAGTGGGAGCCAGCCCAGATTCGAGCAAGCAGTACTTC
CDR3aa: CSVEVGASPDSSKQYF

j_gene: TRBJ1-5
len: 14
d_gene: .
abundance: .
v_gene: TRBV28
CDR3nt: TGTGCCAGCAGTTTACGAGGGGGTTATCAGCCCCAGCATTTT
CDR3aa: CASSLRGGYQPQHF

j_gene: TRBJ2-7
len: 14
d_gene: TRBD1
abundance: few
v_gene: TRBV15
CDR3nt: TGTGCCACCAGCAGAGATTCCACAGGGGGCGAGCAGTACTTC
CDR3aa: CATSRDSTGGEQYF

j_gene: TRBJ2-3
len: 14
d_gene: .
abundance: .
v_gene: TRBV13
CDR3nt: TGTGCCAGCACCGACCGGGGAGTGCGGAATACGCAGTATTTT
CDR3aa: CASTDRGVRNTQYF

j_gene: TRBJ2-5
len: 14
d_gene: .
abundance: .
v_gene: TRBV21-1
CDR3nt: TGTGCCAGCAGCAAGCCAGGGGGCCGGGAGACCCAGTACTTC
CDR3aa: CASSKPGGRETQYF

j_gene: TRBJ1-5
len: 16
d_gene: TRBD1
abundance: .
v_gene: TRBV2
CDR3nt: TGTGCCAGCAGTGAGGGGACAGATTATAGCAATCAGCCCCAGCATTTT
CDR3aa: CASSEGTDYSNQPQHF

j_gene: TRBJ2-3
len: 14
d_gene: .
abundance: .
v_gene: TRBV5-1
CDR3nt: TGCGCCAGCAGCTTGGGCAGGGGACCAGATACGCAGTATTTT
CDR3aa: CASSLGRGPDTQYF

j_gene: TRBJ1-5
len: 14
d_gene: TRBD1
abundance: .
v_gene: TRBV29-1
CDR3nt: TGCAGCGTTGTGGGGACAGGAGGGGATCAGCCCCAGCATTTT
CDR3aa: CSVVGTGGDQPQHF